This T cell receptor (beta chain) is drawn from a study of T cells and Merkel cell carcinoma outcomes. General study findings and limits: In Merkel cell carcinoma, repertoire and T-cell density reportedly predicted outcomes.

As regards this clone: Its antigen is undetermined.

Trimming removed 3 bases from V and 7 bases from J; junction bases left unmatched: 6. This CDR3 is built from 14 residues. Germline V gene sequence: CDR1 MNHNS, CDR2 SASEGT. TCRdb's copy holds only in-frame clones and misses some; the assay was immunoSEQ multiplex PCR. This table holds roughly 14,000 clones, about nine tenths found once. The sample taken for sequencing was tumor tissue from Merkel cell carcinoma. The V call is TRBV6-1, the J call TRBJ1-1, with 9 bases identical to TRBD1. The TCR sequence derives from a human donor with Merkel cell carcinoma. The CDR3 DNA reads TGTGCCAGCAGTGACACAGGGGGCGCGATTGAAGCTTTCTTT. Translated, it gives CASSDTGGAIEAFF.